One sample yielded the 31 T cell receptor beta chains listed below, sequenced in a study of shared clonotypes between healthy human individuals. Sequenced by immunoSEQ multiplex PCR; TCRdb stores in-frame clones only, minus some. Of approximately 1.5 million clones detected, 95% to 99% appear once; the ten largest clones hold around 0.45%. Sequenced sample: naive CD4+ T cells sorted from blood. Subset: CD45RA+ positively selected. These receptors came from a man between 25 and 39 years old in good health.

The chain uses TRBV2 and TRBJ1-2; D ambiguous. Germline V CDR1 and CDR2: SNHLY, FYNNEI. The V end was cut by 8 bases, the J end by 2 bases, with 21 bases between. The CDR3 has 16 amino acids. In DNA form, the CDR3 reads TGTGCCAGCGCACCCTATTCCCGGCGGCTGAACTATGGCTACACCTTC. It encodes CASAPYSRRLNYGYTF.

The chain uses TRBV2 and TRBJ1-3, with a weak D call TRBD1 (6 bases). Germline CDR1 is SNHLY and CDR2 is FYNNEI. The CDR3 sequence is 15 residues long. V shed 5 bases and J shed 4 bases, with 15 bases lying between them. The CDR3 region is CASSREQGLGNTIYF. The DNA for the CDR3 is TGTGCCAGCAGTCGGGAACAGGGTCTCGGAAACACCATATATTTT.

This sequence joins TRBV9 and TRBJ2-7; D gene unclear. This CDR3 has 13 residues. CDR1 SGDLS and CDR2 YYNGEE come from the germline V gene. Trimming left V 0 bases short and J 2 bases short, with 6 bases between. Here the CDR3 reads CASSVEPAYEQYF. DNA for the CDR3: TGTGCCAGCAGCGTAGAACCGGCCTACGAGCAGTACTTC.

The J gene is TRBJ1-4, the V gene TRBV28, with a possible D match to TRBD1 (5 bases). Trimming stripped 3 bases from V and 7 bases from J, with 12 bases between. The germline CDR1 and CDR2 sequences are MDHEN and SYDVKM. This CDR3 has 14 amino acids. The CDR3 DNA reads as TGTGCCAGCAGTTTTAGGGGCTTCGGTGAAAAACTGTTTTTT. Translated, it gives CASSFRGFGEKLFF.

As DNA, the CDR3 is TGTGCCAGCAGTTTTTCCGGTGTAGCGGGAGTAACAGATACGCAGTATTTT. This translates into CASSFSGVAGVTDTQYF. The rearrangement joins TRBV27 to TRBJ2-3, with 9 bases matching TRBD2. Germline CDR1 and CDR2: MNHEY and SMNVEV (reference sequence). With 3 bases clipped from V and 3 bases from J, the junction kept 10 bases outside the gene matches. The CDR3 sequence is 17 residues long.

This chain joins TRBV6-5 and TRBJ2-3; 7 bases fit TRBD2. This CDR3 is built from 16 residues. Unmatched junction bases numbered 10, after V lost 3 bases and J lost 4 bases. The germline V gene encodes CDR1 MNHEY and CDR2 SVGAGI. The chain's CDR3 is CASSYNGAGVADTQYF. For the CDR3, the DNA is TGTGCCAGCAGTTATAACGGGGCGGGAGTAGCAGATACGCAGTATTTT.

The V gene is TRBV11-2, the J gene TRBJ2-7; D may be TRBD2 (5 bases). The germline CDR1 and CDR2 sequences are SGHAT and FQNNGV. This CDR3 has 14 amino acids. Trimming took off 5 bases at V and 0 bases at J, with 11 bases between the two ends. The CDR3 loop is CASSRAGVSYEQYF. In DNA, the CDR3 is TGTGCCAGCAGCCGGGCGGGCGTCTCCTACGAGCAGTACTTC.

V and J are TRBV28 and TRBJ1-2; perhaps TRBD1 as D (5 bases). Between the trimmed V and J ends, which lost 4 bases and 5 bases, there was a span of 20 bases. The germline V gene encodes CDR1 MDHEN and CDR2 SYDVKM. This CDR3 is 16 amino acids long. CDR3 region: CASSSPAGPRAYGYTF. The CDR3 region has the DNA TGTGCCAGCAGTTCTCCTGCAGGGCCCAGGGCGTATGGCTACACCTTC.

The V and J genes are TRBV10-3 and TRBJ1-5, with no clear D. The CDR3 is 17 residues long. V was cut by 3 bases and J by 0 bases, with 15 bases left in between. The germline V gene has CDR1 ENHRY and CDR2 SYGVKD. CDR3 DNA sequence: TGTGCCATCAGTGAATTTGAGGGAACAGATAGCAATCAGCCCCAGCATTTT. It yields the protein CAISEFEGTDSNQPQHF.

V usage is TRBV7-2 and J usage is TRBJ2-1; tentative D call: TRBD1 (6 bases). The V gene's germline CDR1 is SGHTA and CDR2 FQGNSA. CDR3 length: 13 residues. With 4 bases removed from V and 8 bases from J, the gap between germline ends came to 12 bases. CDR3 DNA sequence: TGTGCCAGCAGCTCTAGACAGGTCTATGAGCAGTTCTTC. Its translation is CASSSRQVYEQFF.

The chain has TRBV7-9 and TRBJ2-7, with 12 bases lining up with TRBD1. The ends lost 10 bases at V and 3 bases at J; junction bases unmatched: 7. This CDR3 spans 14 amino acids. Germline-derived CDR1 and CDR2 are SEHNR and FQNEAQ (reference sequence). CDR3 residues: CATSRDRGLYEQYF. CDR3 nucleotides: TGTGCCACGAGCCGGGACAGGGGGCTCTACGAGCAGTACTTC. The entire variable domain, with the rest obtained from reference TRBV7-9 and TRBJ2-7, is as follows: DTGVSQNPRHKITKRGQNVTFRCDPISEHNRLYWYRQTLGQGPEFLTYFQNEAQLEKSRLLSDRFSAERPKGSFSTLEIQRTEQGDSAMYLCATSRDRGLYEQYFGPGTRLTVT.

A remark on this clone: This specimen includes other DNA sequences encoding the same CDR3. This chain uses TRBV6-5 with TRBJ2-7; tentatively, D is TRBD1 or TRBD2 (5 bases each). The germline V gene has CDR1 MNHEY and CDR2 SVGAGI. This CDR3 has 14 residues. V dropped 5 bases and J dropped 0 bases, with 11 bases sitting between them. CDR3 region: CASSRDRSSYEQYF. The CDR3 region has the DNA TGTGCCAGCAGTAGGGACCGCAGCTCCTACGAGCAGTACTTC.

This chain links TRBV5-5 with TRBJ1-5; 7 bases are a match to TRBD1. The junction had 4 bases not matched to a gene; V was cut back by 0 bases and J by 4 bases. Germline assignment: CDR1 SGHKS and CDR2 YYEKEE (reference sequence). This CDR3 has 15 amino acids. DNA of the CDR3: TGTGCCAGCAGCTTGGAGGGCAGGGGGAATCAGCCCCAGCATTTT. It yields the protein CASSLEGRGNQPQHF.

The chain carries TRBV30 and TRBJ2-3; D is undetermined. There are 15 residues in the CDR3. Looked up from germline, CDR1 is GTSNPN and CDR2 is SVGIG (reference sequence). V dropped 5 bases and J dropped 4 bases, with 19 bases sitting between them. As DNA, the CDR3 is TGTGCCTGGGGAGTCAACTTTCTAGGAGCAGATACGCAGTATTTT. Protein sequence: CAWGVNFLGADTQYF.

This sequence joins TRBV5-8 and TRBJ1-5, with D unclear. Germline CDR1 and CDR2: SGHTS and YDEGEE. The CDR3 has 13 residues. V was cut by 4 bases and J by 6 bases, with 11 bases left in between. As DNA, the CDR3 is TGTGCCAGCAGCCTAATACAGTCTCAGCCCCAGCATTTT. Amino acid sequence: CASSLIQSQPQHF.

The chain employs TRBV28 and TRBJ2-7; 9 bases line up with TRBD2. The CDR3 spans 16 residues. CDR1 and CDR2 from the germline V gene are MDHEN and SYDVKM. With 5 bases clipped from V and 3 bases from J, the junction kept 11 bases outside the gene matches. The CDR3, as DNA: TGTGCCAGCAGTCGAGCCGGGCGGGAGGGCATCTACGAGCAGTACTTC. Translation: CASSRAGREGIYEQYF.

The chain links TRBV10-2 to TRBJ1-2; no firm D call. This CDR3 is built from 13 residues. V was trimmed by 3 bases and J by 8 bases, leaving 13 bases between them. Germline V gene sequence: CDR1 WSHSY, CDR2 SAAADI. CDR3 nucleotide sequence: TGCGCCAGCAGTGAATTCTCAGCAAGGGGCTACACCTTC. Encoded protein: CASSEFSARGYTF.

The V and J genes are TRBV27 and TRBJ2-1; 7 bases line up with TRBD1. Looked up from germline, CDR1 is MNHEY and CDR2 is SMNVEV (reference sequence). The CDR3 sequence is 13 residues long. With 6 bases clipped from V and 8 bases from J, the junction kept 7 bases outside the gene matches. CDR3 residues: CASRDRRLYEQFF. Here the CDR3 DNA reads TGTGCCAGCAGGGACAGGCGGCTCTATGAGCAGTTCTTC.

About this clone itself: The sample has other DNA sequences that encode this CDR3 too. J is TRBJ2-5 and V is TRBV19; 10 nucleotides line up with TRBD1. With V trimmed by 5 bases and J by 2 bases, 2 bases remained unmatched. Germline V gene lookup returns CDR1 LNHDA and CDR2 SQIVND (reference sequence). The CDR3 spans 14 residues. Written as DNA, the CDR3 is TGTGCCAGTAGTTGGACAGGGGGACAAGAGACCCAGTACTTC. This encodes CASSWTGGQETQYF. Complete variable domain (other parts from reference TRBV19 and TRBJ2-5): DGGITQSPKYLFRKEGQNVTLSCEQNLNHDAMYWYRQDPGQGLRLIYYSQIVNDFQKGDIAEGYSVSREKKESFPLTVTSAQKNPTAFYLCASSWTGGQETQYFGPGTRLLVL.

This sequence joins TRBV5-4 and TRBJ1-1; D remains ambiguous. Germline V gene sequence: CDR1 SGHNT, CDR2 YYREEE (reference sequence). V shed 2 bases and J shed 0 bases, with 8 bases lying between them. CDR3 size: 14 residues. CDR3 amino acids: CASSFPNMNTEAFF. CDR3 bases: TGTGCCAGCAGCTTTCCTAACATGAACACTGAAGCTTTCTTT.

This chain connects TRBV20-1 to TRBJ2-7; no definite D call. Germline-derived CDR1 and CDR2 are DFQATT and SNEGSKA (reference sequence). This CDR3 spans 11 amino acids. V was pared by 3 bases and J by 11 bases, with 14 bases between. CDR3: CSARVAIPEYF. The CDR3 DNA sequence: TGCAGTGCTAGGGTAGCAATCCCGGAGTACTTC.

The chain employs TRBV5-1 and TRBJ2-1; no firm D call. Per germline, CDR1 SGHRS and CDR2 YFSETQ. This CDR3 has 12 amino acids. The V end was cut by 4 bases, the J end by 12 bases, with 14 bases between. The CDR3 sequence: CASSPRQPVQFF. CDR3 coding DNA: TGCGCCAGCAGCCCCCGACAACCTGTGCAGTTCTTC.

The chain is built from TRBV19 and TRBJ2-7; a possible D gene is TRBD2 (5 bases). The length of the CDR3 is 16 residues. V lost 5 bases, J lost 4 bases, and 21 bases lay in between. Per germline, CDR1 LNHDA and CDR2 SQIVND (reference sequence). Here the CDR3 DNA reads TGTGCCAGTAGTCCTCAATCCGGGAAGAACCTTTACGAGCAGTACTTC. Translating it yields CASSPQSGKNLYEQYF.

The rearrangement links TRBV11-3 to TRBJ2-2; D is uncertain. The CDR3 has 14 amino acids. The V end lost 6 bases, the J end lost 4 bases, and 12 bases lay between the germline ends. Germline V lookup: CDR1 SGHNT, CDR2 YENEEA. The CDR3 region has the DNA TGTGCCAGCAGTCCAGGCCGGGCCACCGGGGAGCTGTTTTTT. Translation: CASSPGRATGELFF. Variable domain in full (rest from reference TRBV11-3 and TRBJ2-2): EAGVVQSPRYKIIEKKQPVAFWCNPISGHNTLYWYLQNLGQGPELLIRYENEEAVDDSQLPKDRFSAERLKGVDSTLKIQPAELGDSAVYLCASSPGRATGELFFGEGSRLTVL.

The rearrangement joins TRBV5-8 to TRBJ1-5, with D uncertain. V was pared by 0 bases and J by 0 bases, with 13 bases between. Germline lookup yields CDR1 SGHTS and CDR2 YDEGEE. The CDR3 length is 17 residues. The CDR3 coding sequence is TGTGCCAGCAGCTTGGTCCTTAGCCCTAATAGCAATCAGCCCCAGCATTTT. This sequence encodes CASSLVLSPNSNQPQHF.

The rearrangement uses TRBV2 and TRBJ2-5; D unclear. The CDR3 covers 13 residues. CDR1 and CDR2 from the germline V gene are SNHLY and FYNNEI. Between the trimmed V and J ends, which lost 10 bases and 5 bases, there was a span of 17 bases. The CDR3: CAISPLVEETQYF. Written as DNA, the CDR3 is TGTGCCATTTCCCCCCTTGTGGAGGAGACCCAGTACTTC.

The count of this clone is one. Germline and junction disagree at one end, which may indicate a read error. This chain uses TRBV6-5 with TRBJ2-1; D not certain. The CDR3 is 12 amino acids. Germline V gene lookup returns CDR1 MNHEY and CDR2 SVGAGI. CDR3: CASSYSDNEQFF. CDR3 in DNA: TGTGCCAGCAGTTACTCCGACAATGAGCAGTTCTTC.

In regard to this clone: Other nucleotide sequences in the sample specify the same CDR3. The chain carries TRBV7-9 and TRBJ2-1, with TRBD1 as a possible D gene (6 bases). CDR1 and CDR2 from the germline V gene are SEHNR and FQNEAQ (reference sequence). Trimming shortened V by 0 bases and J by 4 bases, and 7 bases separated the two germline ends. The CDR3 covers 14 residues. CDR3 nucleotides: TGTGCCAGCAGCTTAGCCACAGGGTACAATGAGCAGTTCTTC. Residues: CASSLATGYNEQFF.

J is TRBJ1-4 and V is TRBV29-1; D gene ambiguous. The CDR3 runs to 14 residues. In germline, CDR1 is SQVTM, CDR2 ANQGSEA. Trimming pared 6 bases from V and 0 bases from J, leaving 11 bases between. The CDR3 reads CSVAYTATNEKLFF. The CDR3 DNA follows: TGCAGCGTGGCTTACACTGCAACTAATGAAAAACTGTTTTTT.

The chain recombines TRBV18 with TRBJ2-1, with 9 bases fitting TRBD2. Germline loops: CDR1 KGHSH, CDR2 LQKENI. V dropped 3 bases and J dropped 2; count of bases not matched to a gene: 5. The CDR3 covers 16 residues. CDR3 bases: TGTGCCAGCTCACCTATTAGCGGGAGTGCCTACAATGAGCAGTTCTTC. Protein sequence: CASSPISGSAYNEQFF.

This sequence joins TRBV28 and TRBJ1-2; 7 positions match TRBD1. Germline CDR1 and CDR2: MDHEN and SYDVKM. V trimming: 5 bases; J trimming: 0 bases; junction bases outside the gene matches: 3. This CDR3 spans 14 amino acids. The CDR3 here is CASSRDSANYGYTF. In DNA, the CDR3 is TGTGCCAGCAGTCGGGACAGCGCTAACTATGGCTACACCTTC.